These 22 T cell receptor beta chains came from one sample sequenced in a study of blood T cells in healthy people across ages. Alongside a J-beta primer mix, a sample-barcoded 5' primer served in a second PCR lasting about 7 to 12 cycles. One entry per CDR3 protein, called by TCRdb with MiXCR from the 5' RACE reads. The table has about 1.5 million distinct CDR3 sequences, approximately 43% seen once; the top ten hold about 4.1%. Sample: blood. The receptors come from a woman younger than 35 in good health.

Only a few counts were recorded for this clonotype. This chain uses TRBV5-1 with TRBJ2-1, with D perhaps given as TRBD1 or TRBD2 (5 bases each). Trimming cost V 3 bases and J 10 bases, with 14 bases left between them. Germline CDR1 SGHRS, CDR2 YFSETQ. CDR3 length equals 13 residues. The CDR3 DNA is TGCGCCAGCAGCTGGGATTGGGGGATCGAGCAGTTCTTC. This codes for CASSWDWGIEQFF.

As to this clonotype: An end of the junction does not agree with germline; a read error may underlie this. CDR3 nucleotide sequence: TGTGCCAGCAGTTTATCTCACGCGGGGGCCAACGTCCTGATTTTC. Translated: CASSLSHAGANVLIF. The chain recombines TRBV27 with TRBJ2-6; D is perhaps TRBD2 (7 bases). Germline V gene data show CDR1 as MNHEY and CDR2 as SMNVEV (reference sequence). The CDR3 loop spans 15 amino acids. Drawing the rest from reference TRBV27 and TRBJ2-6, the complete variable domain is EAQVTQNPRYLITVTGKKLTVTCSQNMNHEYMSWYRQDPGLGLRQIYYSMNVEVTDKGDVPEGYKVSRKEKRNFPLILESPSPNQTSLYFCASSLSHAGANVLIFGAGSRLTVL.

This clonotype came up a few times. The chain is built from TRBV7-9 and TRBJ1-1, with D maybe TRBD1 (5 bases). V shed 1 base and J shed 0 bases, with 9 bases lying between them. The CDR3 is 15 amino acids. CDR1 and CDR2 from the germline V gene are SEHNR and FQNEAQ (reference sequence). The CDR3 protein is CASSLGQLMNTEAFF. The CDR3 DNA sequence: TGTGCCAGCAGCTTAGGACAGCTAATGAACACTGAAGCTTTCTTT.

This clonotype was detected a few times. This sequence joins TRBV12-3 or TRBV12-4 and TRBJ2-7; TRBD1 matches at 7 bases. J was trimmed by 3 bases and V by 6 bases; bases with no gene match: 8. This CDR3 region has 14 residues. The CDR3 coding sequence is TGTGCCAGCAGGCCCCGGGACAGATACTACGAGCAGTACTTC. Translation: CASRPRDRYYEQYF.

The chain employs TRBV4-1 and TRBJ1-1, with D possibly being TRBD1 (5 bases). V lost 6 bases and J 3 bases, leaving 17 bases between the germline ends. The V gene's germline CDR1 is MGHRA and CDR2 YSYEKL. The CDR3 has 15 residues. Here the CDR3 reads CASRGPGTVDTEAFF. In DNA form, the CDR3 reads TGCGCCAGCAGGGGACCCGGGACCGTGGACACTGAAGCTTTCTTT.

This clonotype was found a few times. This chain joins TRBV5-1 and TRBJ2-1; D uncertain. This CDR3 contains 15 residues. The germline V gene encodes CDR1 SGHRS and CDR2 YFSETQ. The germline V and J ends were trimmed by 2 bases and 5 bases, with 14 bases remaining between them. The CDR3 region has the DNA TGCGCCAGCAGCTTCATAGAAGATCGAAACAATGAGCAGTTCTTC. As protein: CASSFIEDRNNEQFF.

The chain is built from TRBV20-1 and TRBJ2-7; the D is unclear. Near its end, the DNA agrees better with TRBJ2-5, so the J call may be wrong. Germline V CDR1 and CDR2: DFQATT, SNEGSKA (reference sequence). The CDR3 extends over 13 amino acids. Written as DNA, the CDR3 is TGCAGTGCTAGAGTGTCTGTCTCCAAGACCCAGTACTTC. It specifies CSARVSVSKTQYF.

This clonotype was counted only a few times. The rearrangement uses TRBV29-1 and TRBJ1-1, with D maybe TRBD1 (6 bases). V was trimmed by 2 bases and J by 4 bases, leaving 14 bases between them. Germline loops: CDR1 SQVTM, CDR2 ANQGSEA. The CDR3 is 14 amino acids. The chain's CDR3 is CSVEIGGGITEAFF. Here the CDR3 DNA reads TGCAGCGTTGAAATAGGGGGGGGAATCACTGAAGCTTTCTTT.

J is TRBJ2-2 and V is TRBV12-3 or TRBV12-4, with D unclear. This CDR3 spans 14 amino acids. V lost 7 bases to trimming and J lost 5 bases, with 14 bases between them. CDR3 nucleotide sequence: TGTGCCAGCATCCCCGGGCCCCGGACCGGGGAGCTGTTTTTT. Protein sequence: CASIPGPRTGELFF.

This clonotype was observed a few times. The rearrangement joins TRBV6-2 or TRBV6-3 to TRBJ1-1, with D hard to call. Germline V gene lookup returns CDR1 MNHEY and CDR2 SVGEGT. The V end lost 2 bases, the J end lost 5 bases, and 9 bases lay between the germline ends. This CDR3 is built from 13 residues. The CDR3 reads CASSYGKLTEAFF. The CDR3 nucleotides read TGTGCCAGCAGTTACGGAAAATTGACTGAAGCTTTCTTT.

V usage is TRBV20-1 and J usage is TRBJ2-5; D is uncertain. The CDR3 runs 12 residues. The V and J ends lost 6 bases and 5 bases respectively, with 13 bases between them. The V gene's germline CDR1 is DFQATT and CDR2 SNEGSKA (reference sequence). CDR3 in amino acids: CSAMADLETQYF. The CDR3 region has the DNA TGCAGTGCCATGGCAGATTTGGAGACCCAGTACTTC.

Only a few counts were recorded for this clonotype. The chain joins TRBV7-2 to TRBJ2-7; the D is unclear. V lost 0 bases and J 4 bases, leaving 10 bases between the germline ends. Germline loops: CDR1 SGHTA, CDR2 FQGNSA. The CDR3 is made up of 14 amino acids. CDR3 nucleotides: TGTGCCAGCAGCTTAGCGAGTCAGATATACGAGCAGTACTTC. Protein sequence: CASSLASQIYEQYF.

CDR3 in amino acids: CSVNALDIRGELFF. Written as DNA, the CDR3 is TGCAGCGTTAACGCCCTGGACATTCGCGGGGAGCTGTTTTTT. The V call is TRBV29-1, the J call TRBJ2-2, with D possibly matching TRBD1 (5 bases). V gave up 5 bases and J gave up 7 bases, with 17 bases separating them. This CDR3 contains 14 residues. Germline CDR1 and CDR2: SQVTM and ANQGSEA.

This clonotype appeared a few times. The gene calls are TRBV29-1 and TRBJ2-5, with D possibly TRBD2 on 6 matching bases. Germline CDR1 SQVTM, CDR2 ANQGSEA. The CDR3 is 14 residues long. The CDR3 sequence is CSLAGREDGETQYF. The CDR3 DNA is TGCAGTCTTGCGGGGCGGGAAGATGGAGAGACCCAGTACTTC. The variable domain in full, completed from reference TRBV29-1 and TRBJ2-5, reads SAVISQKPSRDICQRGTSLTIQCQVDSQVTMMFWYRQQPGQSLTLIATANQGSEATYESGFVIDKFPISRPNLTFSTLTVSNMSPEDSSIYLCSLAGREDGETQYFGPGTRLLVL.

The CDR3 loop reads CASSEIISGTDTQYF. CDR3 nucleotide sequence: TGTGCCAGCAGTGAAATCATCTCCGGCACAGATACGCAGTATTTT. This chain links TRBV6-1 with TRBJ2-3; D call uncertain. V was pared by 2 bases and J by 1 base, with 10 bases between. The CDR3 runs to 15 residues. Germline assignment: CDR1 MNHNS and CDR2 SASEGT.

This chain links TRBV5-1 with TRBJ2-1, with TRBD2 identical over 10 bases. Germline lookup yields CDR1 SGHRS and CDR2 YFSETQ. V was clipped by 3 bases and J by 7 bases; unmatched bases: 13. The length of the CDR3 is 17 residues. The CDR3 sequence is CASSSGVLAGVGNEQFF. CDR3 in DNA: TGCGCCAGCAGCTCTGGGGTCCTAGCGGGAGTTGGAAATGAGCAGTTCTTC.

This clonotype was observed a few times. V and J are TRBV6-5 and TRBJ2-5, with no clear D. Germline CDR1 reads MNHEY; CDR2 reads SVGAGI. The V and J ends lost 6 bases and 5 bases respectively, with 10 bases between them. The CDR3 is 12 residues long. The CDR3 sequence: CASRSILETQYF. The CDR3 DNA is TGTGCCAGCAGGAGTATATTGGAGACCCAGTACTTC.

The V and J genes are TRBV3-1 and TRBJ1-2; 9 positions agree with TRBD1. The CDR3 is 17 amino acids. The germline CDR1 and CDR2 sequences are LGHDT and YNNKEL (reference sequence). V lost 4 bases and J lost 1; bases outside the gene matches: 10. Here the CDR3 reads CASSPMTGGRFNYGYTF. In DNA, the CDR3 is TGTGCCAGCAGCCCCATGACAGGGGGGAGATTTAACTATGGCTACACCTTC.

There are a few counts of this clonotype. The CDR3 nucleotides read TGTGCCAGCAGTTTAGATGGTTGGGACCCTTATAGCAATCAGCCCCAGCATTTT. This codes for CASSLDGWDPYSNQPQHF. The rearrangement uses TRBV12-3 or TRBV12-4 and TRBJ1-5; D might be TRBD1 (5 bases). V lost 1 base and J 0 bases, leaving 16 bases between the germline ends. The CDR3 is made up of 18 amino acids.

The sample holds many counts of this clonotype. This chain uses TRBV20-1 with TRBJ2-5; D might be TRBD2 (6 bases). Germline CDR1 and CDR2: DFQATT and SNEGSKA (reference sequence). The CDR3 runs 13 residues. V gave up 1 base and J gave up 11 bases, with 17 bases separating them. The CDR3 coding sequence is TGCAGTGCTAGAGGCGGGGAAACACAGAGGCAGTACTTC. This gives the protein CSARGGETQRQYF.

The chain employs TRBV7-8 and TRBJ2-7; D assignment may be TRBD1 or TRBD2 (5 bases each). This CDR3 is built from 15 residues. Trimming cost V 3 bases and J 2 bases, with 14 bases left between them. Per the germline V gene, CDR1 is SGHVS and CDR2 is FQNEAQ. In DNA form, the CDR3 reads TGTGCCAGCAGCTTCAGATGGGGGAGCCCCTACGAGCAGTACTTC. Amino acid sequence: CASSFRWGSPYEQYF.

The chain joins TRBV12-3 or TRBV12-4 to TRBJ2-7; D is uncertain. V lost 3 bases to trimming and J lost 5 bases, with 5 bases between them. The CDR3 totals 11 residues. CDR3 region: CASSFLDEQYF. The CDR3, as DNA: TGTGCCAGCAGTTTTTTGGACGAGCAGTACTTC.